These T cell receptor beta chains were read from a single sample in a study of immune evolution from preneoplasia to lung adenocarcinoma. The data were produced by immunoSEQ multiplex PCR, yet TCRdb's version contains in-frame clones alone and is incomplete. The repertoire has approximately 5,800 clones, around 85% of them found once; the top ten carry about 15%. Sequencing input: FFPE adjacent normal lung tissue. These receptors came from a person aged 70 to 80 with lung adenocarcinoma. The CDR3 runs from the conserved cysteine through the conserved F or W. A D gene is named only where the DNA matches it firmly. Only part of the rows carry a size: once, few, many, or a class if the clone is expanded.

clone size: -; J gene: TRBJ1-1; D gene: -; V gene: TRBV28; CDR3 protein: CASRSTGTVNTEAFF; CDR3 DNA: TGTGCCAGCAGGAGCACCGGGACCGTGAACACTGAAGCTTTCTTT
clone size: medium-sized; J gene: TRBJ2-5; D gene: TRBD2; V gene: TRBV9; CDR3 protein: CASSVMGGYQETQYF; CDR3 DNA: TGTGCCAGCAGCGTAATGGGGGGGTACCAAGAGACCCAGTACTTC
clone size: few; J gene: TRBJ2-3; D gene: -; V gene: TRBV30; CDR3 protein: CAWSVGGAMIGTDTQYF; CDR3 DNA: TGTGCCTGGAGTGTAGGTGGGGCCATGATAGGCACAGATACGCAGTATTTT
clone size: -; J gene: TRBJ2-7; D gene: TRBD1; V gene: TRBV5-8; CDR3 protein: CASRDRSTYEQYF; CDR3 DNA: TGTGCCAGCAGGGACAGGTCAACCTACGAGCAGTACTTC
clone size: -; J gene: TRBJ2-7; D gene: TRBD1; V gene: TRBV28; CDR3 protein: CASSSSRGLYEQYF; CDR3 DNA: TGTGCCAGCAGTTCCTCCAGGGGGCTTTACGAGCAGTACTTC
clone size: -; J gene: TRBJ1-2; D gene: -; V gene: TRBV2; CDR3 protein: CASSEAAGSYGYTF; CDR3 DNA: TGTGCCAGCAGTGAAGCGGCGGGGTCATATGGCTACACCTTC
clone size: -; J gene: TRBJ2-7; D gene: TRBD1; V gene: TRBV10-3; CDR3 protein: CAIRPPGQGSYEQYF; CDR3 DNA: TGTGCCATCAGACCCCCGGGACAGGGATCCTACGAGCAGTACTTC
clone size: few; J gene: TRBJ2-5; D gene: -; V gene: TRBV4-3; CDR3 protein: CASSQRDPRYQETQYF; CDR3 DNA: TGCGCCAGCAGCCAACGGGACCCCAGGTACCAAGAGACCCAGTACTTC
clone size: -; J gene: TRBJ2-7; D gene: -; V gene: TRBV6-5; CDR3 protein: CASSPKWGSYEQYF; CDR3 DNA: TGTGCCAGCAGCCCTAAGTGGGGCTCCTACGAGCAGTACTTC
clone size: -; J gene: TRBJ2-5; D gene: TRBD1; V gene: TRBV5-1; CDR3 protein: CASSPRGQGTQETQYF; CDR3 DNA: TGCGCCAGCAGCCCAAGGGGACAGGGAACCCAAGAGACCCAGTACTTC
clone size: -; J gene: TRBJ2-7; D gene: TRBD2; V gene: TRBV11-2; CDR3 protein: CASSPGTKSSYEQYF; CDR3 DNA: TGTGCCAGCAGCCCAGGGACTAAGAGCTCCTACGAGCAGTACTTC
clone size: -; J gene: TRBJ2-4; D gene: -; V gene: TRBV7-2; CDR3 protein: CASSLFGQGGNIQYF; CDR3 DNA: TGTGCCAGCAGCTTATTCGGGCAGGGGGGAAACATTCAGTACTTC
clone size: -; J gene: TRBJ2-3; D gene: TRBD1; V gene: TRBV11-2; CDR3 protein: CASSPPTGGRERSRYF; CDR3 DNA: TGTGCCAGCAGCCCTCCGACAGGGGGCAGGGAAAGGTCCAGGTATTTT
clone size: -; J gene: TRBJ2-3; D gene: -; V gene: TRBV2; CDR3 protein: CVSGTDTQYF; CDR3 DNA: TGTGTAAGCGGCACAGATACGCAGTATTTT
clone size: -; J gene: TRBJ1-1; D gene: -; V gene: TRBV4-1; CDR3 protein: CASSRARETEAFF; CDR3 DNA: TGCGCCAGCAGCCGAGCCAGGGAAACTGAAGCTTTCTTT
clone size: few; J gene: TRBJ1-4; D gene: -; V gene: TRBV28; CDR3 protein: CASSRPFGATNEKLFF; CDR3 DNA: TGTGCCAGCAGCCGACCCTTCGGGGCAACTAATGAAAAACTGTTTTTT